A selection of T cell receptor beta chains follows, all from one sample in a study of identical twins. A single record per CDR3 protein comes from TCRdb applying MiXCR to the 5' RACE reads. The sample includes 250,000 or so distinct CDR3 sequences, 10% to 15% of them seen just once. This sample was also put to use in a study of yellow fever vaccine responses in identical twins.

The source material was memory (CD45RO+) T cells sorted from blood. These receptors all stem from a young woman in good health. Both conserved end residues are part of each CDR3. The D gene is left open where the match is weak.

>TRBV4-3|TRBJ2-5|NA
CASSQRLGRETQYF
>TRBV27|TRBJ1-1|NA
CASSLTVGNTEAFF
>TRBV7-8|TRBJ2-2|TRBD1
CASSWGQANTGELFF
>TRBV7-2|TRBJ2-7|NA
CASSPGKDFSYEQYF
>TRBV21-1|TRBJ2-1|NA
CASSKSGAAGIYNEQFF
>TRBV24-1|TRBJ2-3|TRBD2
CATSDPGLAGGLTDTQYF
>TRBV28|TRBJ1-6|NA
CASSLGGGYNSPLHF
>TRBV2|TRBJ2-7|TRBD2
CASSEVAGAHEQYF
>TRBV4-3|TRBJ2-6|NA
CASSQDQGSGANVLTF
>TRBV10-1|TRBJ2-3|NA
CASSVGLAADTQYF
>TRBV5-1|TRBJ1-3|NA
CASRIDSGNTIYF
>TRBV20-1|TRBJ2-7|TRBD2
CSGTSGNYEQYF
>TRBV28|TRBJ1-2|NA
CASSYPPQGYTF
>TRBV2|TRBJ2-2|NA
CASSERRGDTGELFF
>TRBV5-5|TRBJ2-5|NA
CASSLEGVKTQYF
>TRBV27|TRBJ2-1|NA
CASSLSLQPSNEQFF
>TRBV7-3|TRBJ2-2|TRBD1
CASSPLGEDRGRSNTGELFF
>TRBV5-8|TRBJ2-7|NA
CASSFLPSFDSSTYEQYF
>TRBV11-2|TRBJ2-1|NA
CASSFRGFHEDEQFF
>TRBV12-3/TRBV12-4|TRBJ2-5|NA
CASTSTGSLETQYF
>TRBV6-2/TRBV6-3|TRBJ2-2|TRBD2
CASRIIAGEAGELFF
>TRBV4-3|TRBJ2-1|NA
CASSQDRKPYNEQFF
>TRBV14|TRBJ2-1|NA
CASSQIYAGNEQFF
>TRBV5-1|TRBJ2-7|NA
CASSLDSLYEQYF
>TRBV29-1|TRBJ2-1|TRBD2
CSVLGGSSYNEQFF
>TRBV5-1|TRBJ2-3|NA
CASSLGGATDTQYF
>TRBV6-5|TRBJ1-5|NA
CASSYSRRQPQHF
>TRBV7-9|TRBJ1-4|TRBD1
CASDRGGEKLFF
>TRBV6-2/TRBV6-3|TRBJ1-4|TRBD1
CASSEPGQGLGEKLFF
>TRBV20-1|TRBJ2-4|NA
CSARHGVGQNPYGAKNIQYF
>TRBV5-1|TRBJ2-2|TRBD1
CASSVGQGNTGELFF
>TRBV3-1|TRBJ2-1|NA
CASSQDRLDGAEQFF
>TRBV4-3|TRBJ2-3|TRBD1
CASSQEGTGRGTDTQYF
>TRBV11-2|TRBJ1-1|TRBD1
CASRQGQGKAFF
>TRBV7-3|TRBJ2-1|NA
CASSLTTRNEQFF
>TRBV7-2|TRBJ1-1|NA
CASSPPYQNTEAFF
>TRBV11-2|TRBJ2-5|TRBD2
CASSPKAGISRETQYF
>TRBV4-1|TRBJ2-3|NA
CASSQEGFPTDTQYF
>TRBV20-1|TRBJ2-7|NA
CSAKTDYEQYF
>TRBV28|TRBJ1-6|NA
CASTNPGGYGNSPLHF
>TRBV3-1|TRBJ2-2|NA
CASSPLTLSGTGELFF
>TRBV24-1|TRBJ2-1|TRBD1
CATSAGTGGVNEQFF
>TRBV5-1|TRBJ2-5|NA
CASSWQGRIQETQYF
>TRBV15|TRBJ1-1|NA
CATRPGDRNTEAFF
>TRBV5-6|TRBJ2-1|TRBD2
CASREGTSSYNEQFF
>TRBV27|TRBJ1-4|NA
CASSSHLTNEKLFF
>TRBV27|TRBJ2-2|NA
CASRFEGFTGELFF
>TRBV5-1|TRBJ2-7|NA
CASSWALGLEQYF
>TRBV21-1|TRBJ2-2|NA
CASSKEFGLALNTGELFF
>TRBV12-3/TRBV12-4|TRBJ2-7|NA
CASSLTPPYEQYF